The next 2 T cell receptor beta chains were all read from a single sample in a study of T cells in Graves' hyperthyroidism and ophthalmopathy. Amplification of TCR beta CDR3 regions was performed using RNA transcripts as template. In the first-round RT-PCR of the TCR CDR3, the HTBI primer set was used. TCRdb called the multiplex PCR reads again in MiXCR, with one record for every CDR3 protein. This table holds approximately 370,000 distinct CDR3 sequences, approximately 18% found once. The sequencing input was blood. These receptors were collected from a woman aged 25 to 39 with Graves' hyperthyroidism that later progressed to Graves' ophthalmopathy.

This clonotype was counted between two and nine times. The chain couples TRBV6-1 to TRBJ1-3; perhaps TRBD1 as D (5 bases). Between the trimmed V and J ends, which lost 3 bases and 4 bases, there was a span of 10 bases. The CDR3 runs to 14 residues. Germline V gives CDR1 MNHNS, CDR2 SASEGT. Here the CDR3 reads CASSDRVRGNTIYF. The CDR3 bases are TGTGCCAGCAGTGACAGGGTGAGAGGAAACACCATATATTTT.

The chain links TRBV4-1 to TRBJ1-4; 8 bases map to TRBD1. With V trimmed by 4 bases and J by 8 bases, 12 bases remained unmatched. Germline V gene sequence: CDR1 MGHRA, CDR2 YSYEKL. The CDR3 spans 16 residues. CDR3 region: CASSRISRGHGEKLFF. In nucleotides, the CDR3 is TGCGCCAGCAGCCGGATAAGCAGGGGGCATGGGGAAAAACTGTTTTTT.